This TCR beta chain was sequenced for a study of T cells in localized non-small cell lung cancer. Assay used: immunoSEQ multiplex PCR; TCRdb lists only in-frame clones, some missing. The profile shows tens of thousands of clones, about 85% of them singletons. Concerning this clone: Antigen: not known.

CDR1 is SGHRS and CDR2 is YFSETQ in the germline V gene. The CDR3 length is 13 residues. Germline trimming cut 3 bases from V and 10 bases from J; bases unmatched to any gene: 8. Study-wide results and caveats: A higher density of T cells in blood coincided with extended overall survival. Median detection of top 100 tumor clones in adjacent lung was 55 to 60 clones.

V usage is TRBV5-1 and J usage is TRBJ1-1; 8 bases agree with TRBD1. The sample was PBMCs, taken before any cancer treatment. The clonotype comes from a woman aged 35 to 69 with stage II squamous cell lung carcinoma. The DNA of the CDR3 is TGCGCCAGCAGCTCCTTCGGACAGGGCCCAGCTTTCTTT. Translating gives CASSSFGQGPAFF.